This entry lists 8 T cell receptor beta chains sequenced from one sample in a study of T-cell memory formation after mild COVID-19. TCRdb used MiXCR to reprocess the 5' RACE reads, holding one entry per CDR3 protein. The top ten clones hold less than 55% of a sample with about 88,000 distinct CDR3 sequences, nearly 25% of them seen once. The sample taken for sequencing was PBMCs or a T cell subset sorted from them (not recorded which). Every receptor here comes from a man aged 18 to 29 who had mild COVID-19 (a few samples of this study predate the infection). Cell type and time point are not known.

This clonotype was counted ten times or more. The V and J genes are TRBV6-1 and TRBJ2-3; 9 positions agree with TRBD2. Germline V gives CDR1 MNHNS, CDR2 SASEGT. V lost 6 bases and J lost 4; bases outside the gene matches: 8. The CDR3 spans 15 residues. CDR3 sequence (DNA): TGTGCCAGCAGCGCCGGGACTAGCTATTCAGATACGCAGTATTTT. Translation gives CASSAGTSYSDTQYF.

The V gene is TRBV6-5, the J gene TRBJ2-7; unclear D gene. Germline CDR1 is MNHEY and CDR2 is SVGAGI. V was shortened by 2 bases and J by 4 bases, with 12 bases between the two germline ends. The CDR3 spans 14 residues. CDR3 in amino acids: CASSYRVTTYEQYF. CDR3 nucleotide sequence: TGTGCCAGCAGTTACCGTGTCACAACTTACGAGCAGTACTTC.

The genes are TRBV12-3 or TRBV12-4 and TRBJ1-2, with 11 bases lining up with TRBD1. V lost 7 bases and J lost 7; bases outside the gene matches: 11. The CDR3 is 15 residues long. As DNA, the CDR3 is TGTGCCAGCAATGGAGCTGGACAGGGGGCCGGTGGCTACACCTTC. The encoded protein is CASNGAGQGAGGYTF.

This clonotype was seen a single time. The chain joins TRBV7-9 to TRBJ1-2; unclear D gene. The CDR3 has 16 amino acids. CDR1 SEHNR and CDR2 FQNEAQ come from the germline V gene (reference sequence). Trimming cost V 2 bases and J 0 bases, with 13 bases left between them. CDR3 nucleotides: TGTGCCAGCAGCTTATCCCCCGGCACGTCTAACTATGGCTACACCTTC. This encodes CASSLSPGTSNYGYTF.

In DNA form, the CDR3 reads TGCGCCAGCAGCTTGTTCTTGGGCGGGGAGCTGTTTTTT. This gives the protein CASSLFLGGELFF. The rearrangement links TRBV5-1 to TRBJ2-2; no firm D call. V lost 1 base to trimming and J lost 7 bases, with 8 bases between them. Germline V gene sequence: CDR1 SGHRS, CDR2 YFSETQ. CDR3 length: 13 residues. The complete variable domain, with remaining parts taken from reference TRBV5-1 and TRBJ2-2, reads KAGVTQTPRYLIKTRGQQVTLSCSPISGHRSVSWYQQTPGQGLQFLFEYFSETQRNKGNFPGRFSGRQFSNSRSEMNVSTLELGDSALYLCASSLFLGGELFFGEGSRLTVL.

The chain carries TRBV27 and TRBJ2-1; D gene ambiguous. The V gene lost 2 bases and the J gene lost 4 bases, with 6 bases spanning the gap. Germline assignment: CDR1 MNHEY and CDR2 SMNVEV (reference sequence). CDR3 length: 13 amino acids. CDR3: CASSLAEYNEQFF. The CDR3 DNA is TGTGCCAGCAGTTTAGCGGAGTACAATGAGCAGTTCTTC.

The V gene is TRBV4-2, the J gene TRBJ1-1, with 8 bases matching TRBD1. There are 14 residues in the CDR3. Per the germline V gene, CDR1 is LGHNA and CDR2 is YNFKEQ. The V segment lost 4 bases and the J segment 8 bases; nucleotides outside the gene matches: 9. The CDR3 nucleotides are TGTGCCAGCAGCCTAGGACAGGGTCAAGTCGAAGCTTTCTTT. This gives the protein CASSLGQGQVEAFF.

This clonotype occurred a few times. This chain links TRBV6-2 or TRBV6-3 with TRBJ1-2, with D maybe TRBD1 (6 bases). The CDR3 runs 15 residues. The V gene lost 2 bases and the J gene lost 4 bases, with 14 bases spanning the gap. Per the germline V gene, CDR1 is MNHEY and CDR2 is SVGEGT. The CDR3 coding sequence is TGTGCCAGCAGTTACGGGCCAGGGGACCTCTATGGCTACACCTTC. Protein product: CASSYGPGDLYGYTF.